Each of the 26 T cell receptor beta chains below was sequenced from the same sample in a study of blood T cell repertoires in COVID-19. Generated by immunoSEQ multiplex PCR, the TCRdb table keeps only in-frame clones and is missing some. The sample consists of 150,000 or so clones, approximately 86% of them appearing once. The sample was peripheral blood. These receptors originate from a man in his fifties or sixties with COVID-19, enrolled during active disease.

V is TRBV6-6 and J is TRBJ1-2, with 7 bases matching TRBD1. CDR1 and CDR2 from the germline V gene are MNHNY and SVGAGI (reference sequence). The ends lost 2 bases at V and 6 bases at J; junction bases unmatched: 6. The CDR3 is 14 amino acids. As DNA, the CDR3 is TGTGCCAGCAGTTACCTTGACAGGGTTGATGGCTACACCTTC. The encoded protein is CASSYLDRVDGYTF.

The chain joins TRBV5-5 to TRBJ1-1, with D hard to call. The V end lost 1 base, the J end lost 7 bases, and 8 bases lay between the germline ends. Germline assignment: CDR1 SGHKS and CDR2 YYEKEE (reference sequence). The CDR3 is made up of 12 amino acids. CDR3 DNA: TGTGCCAGCAGCTTGTCAGGACTTGAAGCTTTCTTT. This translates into CASSLSGLEAFF.

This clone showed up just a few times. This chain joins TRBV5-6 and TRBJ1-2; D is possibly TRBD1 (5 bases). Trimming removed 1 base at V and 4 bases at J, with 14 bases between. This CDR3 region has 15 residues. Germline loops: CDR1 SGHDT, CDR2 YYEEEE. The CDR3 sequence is CASSLFGNGGYGYTF. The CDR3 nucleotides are TGTGCCAGCAGCTTGTTTGGCAACGGGGGCTATGGCTACACCTTC.

CDR3 bases: TGTGCCAGCAGCGAGATTAGCGGGAGTGGCTACGAGCAGTACTTC. Its protein is CASSEISGSGYEQYF. This chain joins TRBV11-3 and TRBJ2-7, with 9 nucleotides matching TRBD2. Germline V gene lookup returns CDR1 SGHNT and CDR2 YENEEA. Germline trimming cut 5 bases from V and 3 bases from J; bases unmatched to any gene: 8. CDR3 size: 15 residues.

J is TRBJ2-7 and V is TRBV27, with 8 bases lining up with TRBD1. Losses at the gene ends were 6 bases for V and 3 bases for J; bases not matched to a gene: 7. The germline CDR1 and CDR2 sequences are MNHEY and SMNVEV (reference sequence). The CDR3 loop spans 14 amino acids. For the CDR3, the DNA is TGTGCCAGCAGAGTATACAGGGGGGACTACGAGCAGTACTTC. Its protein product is CASRVYRGDYEQYF.

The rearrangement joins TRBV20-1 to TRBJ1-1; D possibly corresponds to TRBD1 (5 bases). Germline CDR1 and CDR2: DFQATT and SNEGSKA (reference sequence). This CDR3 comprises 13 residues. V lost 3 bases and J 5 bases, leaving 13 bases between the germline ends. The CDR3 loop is CSASGVPGTEAFF. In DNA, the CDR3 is TGCAGTGCTAGTGGGGTCCCAGGGACTGAAGCTTTCTTT.

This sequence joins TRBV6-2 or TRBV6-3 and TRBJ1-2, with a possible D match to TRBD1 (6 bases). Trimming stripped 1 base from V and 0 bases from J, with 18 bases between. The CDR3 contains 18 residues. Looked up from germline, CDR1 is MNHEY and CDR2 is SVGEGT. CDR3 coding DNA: TGTGCCAGCAGTTACTTCGGTGGTACAGGGTCCCCTAACTATGGCTACACCTTC. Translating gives CASSYFGGTGSPNYGYTF.

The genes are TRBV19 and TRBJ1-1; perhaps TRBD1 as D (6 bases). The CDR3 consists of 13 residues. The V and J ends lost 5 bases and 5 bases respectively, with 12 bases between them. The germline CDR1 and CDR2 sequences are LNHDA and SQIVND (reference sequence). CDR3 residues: CASSLGTSTEAFF. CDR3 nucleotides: TGTGCCAGTAGTCTCGGGACATCTACTGAAGCTTTCTTT.

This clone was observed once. The CDR3, as DNA: TGTGCCAGCAGCCAAGGGTCCGGGGGGAACACCGGGGAGCTGTTTTTT. Its translation: CASSQGSGGNTGELFF. The genes are TRBV7-3 and TRBJ2-2; perhaps TRBD2 as D (6 bases). The CDR3 loop spans 16 amino acids. Germline V gene sequence: CDR1 SGHTA, CDR2 FQGTGA. The V and J ends lost 5 bases and 1 base respectively, with 14 bases between them. Looking up the rest from reference TRBV7-3 and TRBJ2-2 gives the full variable domain: GAGVSQTPSNKVTEKGKYVELRCDPISGHTALYWYRQSLGQGPEFLIYFQGTGAADDSGLPNDRFFAVRPEGSVSTLKIQRTERGDSAVYLCASSQGSGGNTGELFFGEGSRLTVL.

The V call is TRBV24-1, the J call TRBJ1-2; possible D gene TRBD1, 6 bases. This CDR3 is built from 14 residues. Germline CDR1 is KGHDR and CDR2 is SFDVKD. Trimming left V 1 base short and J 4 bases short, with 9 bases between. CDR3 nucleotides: TGTGCCACCAGTGATTTTCAGGACAGCTATGGCTACACCTTC. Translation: CATSDFQDSYGYTF.

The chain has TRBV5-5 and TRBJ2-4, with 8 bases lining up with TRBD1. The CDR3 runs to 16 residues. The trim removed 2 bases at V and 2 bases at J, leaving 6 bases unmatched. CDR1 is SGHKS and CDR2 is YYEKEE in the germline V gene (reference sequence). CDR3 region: CASSFPAGGSKNIQYF. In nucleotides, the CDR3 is TGTGCCAGCAGCTTCCCCGCAGGGGGCTCCAAAAACATTCAGTACTTC.

The CDR3: CASSFRQGMNTEAFF. The CDR3 coding sequence is TGTGCCAGCAGCTTCAGACAGGGTATGAACACTGAAGCTTTCTTT. This chain joins TRBV27 and TRBJ1-1; 7 positions match TRBD1. The CDR3 loop spans 15 amino acids. Per the germline V gene, CDR1 is MNHEY and CDR2 is SMNVEV (reference sequence). Trimming at V came to 6 bases and at J to 0 bases, leaving 7 bases not matched to a gene.

The CDR3 DNA sequence: TGTGCCAGCAGTGCGTACCCGGGACAGGGCGCCACTGAAGCTTTCTTT. This encodes CASSAYPGQGATEAFF. The chain links TRBV28 to TRBJ1-1; 9 bases map to TRBD1. J was trimmed by 4 bases and V by 5 bases; bases with no gene match: 11. The CDR3 covers 16 residues. The V gene's germline CDR1 is MDHEN and CDR2 SYDVKM.

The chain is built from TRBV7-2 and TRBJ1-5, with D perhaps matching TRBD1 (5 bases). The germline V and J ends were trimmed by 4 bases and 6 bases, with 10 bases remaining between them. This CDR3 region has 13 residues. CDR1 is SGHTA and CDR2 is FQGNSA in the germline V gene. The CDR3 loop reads CASSSQGSQPQHF. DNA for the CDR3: TGTGCCAGCAGCTCTCAGGGATCTCAGCCCCAGCATTTT.

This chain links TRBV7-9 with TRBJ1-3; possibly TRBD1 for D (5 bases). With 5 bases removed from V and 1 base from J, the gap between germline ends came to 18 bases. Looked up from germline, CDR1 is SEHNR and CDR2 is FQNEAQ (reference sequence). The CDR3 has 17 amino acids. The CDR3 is CASSAGHPRKSGNTIYF. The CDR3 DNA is TGTGCCAGCAGCGCAGGACATCCGAGGAAATCTGGAAACACCATATATTTT.

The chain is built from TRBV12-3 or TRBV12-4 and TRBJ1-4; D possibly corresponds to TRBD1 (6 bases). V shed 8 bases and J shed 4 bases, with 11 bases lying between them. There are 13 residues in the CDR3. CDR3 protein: CASGTLNNEKLFF. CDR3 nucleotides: TGTGCCAGCGGGACACTTAATAATGAAAAACTGTTTTTT.

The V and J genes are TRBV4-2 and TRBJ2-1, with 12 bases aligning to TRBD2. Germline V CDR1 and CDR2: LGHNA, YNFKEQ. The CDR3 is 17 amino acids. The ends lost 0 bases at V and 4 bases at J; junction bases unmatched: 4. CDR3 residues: CASSQDLTSGSYNEQFF. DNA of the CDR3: TGTGCCAGCAGCCAAGATCTGACTAGCGGGAGTTACAATGAGCAGTTCTTC.

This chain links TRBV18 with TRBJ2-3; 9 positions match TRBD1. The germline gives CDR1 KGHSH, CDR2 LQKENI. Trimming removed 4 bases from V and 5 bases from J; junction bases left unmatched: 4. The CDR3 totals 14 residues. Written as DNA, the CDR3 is TGTGCCAGCTCACTACAGGGGGCCGGAGATACGCAGTATTTT. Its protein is CASSLQGAGDTQYF.

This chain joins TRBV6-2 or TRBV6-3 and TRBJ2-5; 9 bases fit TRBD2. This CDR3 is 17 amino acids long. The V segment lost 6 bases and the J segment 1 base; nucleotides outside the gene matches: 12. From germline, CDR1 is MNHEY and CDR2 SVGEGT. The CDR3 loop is CASSPWRLAESQETQYF. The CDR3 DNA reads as TGTGCCAGCAGCCCCTGGAGACTAGCGGAGTCCCAAGAGACCCAGTACTTC.

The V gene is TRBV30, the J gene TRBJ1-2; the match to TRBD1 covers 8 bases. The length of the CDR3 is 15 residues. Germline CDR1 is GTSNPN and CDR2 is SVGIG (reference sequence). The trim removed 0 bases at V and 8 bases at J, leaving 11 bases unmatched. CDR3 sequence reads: CAWSVRDRPLGGYTF. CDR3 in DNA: TGTGCCTGGAGTGTCCGGGACAGGCCCTTGGGCGGCTACACCTTC.

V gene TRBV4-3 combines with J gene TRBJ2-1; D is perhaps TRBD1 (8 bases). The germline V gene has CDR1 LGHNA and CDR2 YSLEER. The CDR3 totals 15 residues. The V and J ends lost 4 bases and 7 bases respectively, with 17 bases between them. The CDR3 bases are TGCGCCAGCAGCCGAGAGACAGGGGAGGGGAATGAGCAGTTCTTC. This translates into CASSRETGEGNEQFF.

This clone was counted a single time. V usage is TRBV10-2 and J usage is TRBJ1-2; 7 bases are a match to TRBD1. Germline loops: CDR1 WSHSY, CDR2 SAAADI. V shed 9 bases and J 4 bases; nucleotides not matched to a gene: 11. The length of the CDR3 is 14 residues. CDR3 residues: CASSADRDFYGYTF. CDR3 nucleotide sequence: TGCGCCAGTTCAGCAGACAGGGATTTCTATGGCTACACCTTC.

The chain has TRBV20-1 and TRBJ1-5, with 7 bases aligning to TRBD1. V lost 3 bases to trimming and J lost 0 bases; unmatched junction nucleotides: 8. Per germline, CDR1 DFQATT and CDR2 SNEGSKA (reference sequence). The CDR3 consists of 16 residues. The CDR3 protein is CSASNTGAFSNQPQHF. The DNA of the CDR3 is TGCAGTGCTAGTAACACAGGGGCCTTTAGCAATCAGCCCCAGCATTTT.

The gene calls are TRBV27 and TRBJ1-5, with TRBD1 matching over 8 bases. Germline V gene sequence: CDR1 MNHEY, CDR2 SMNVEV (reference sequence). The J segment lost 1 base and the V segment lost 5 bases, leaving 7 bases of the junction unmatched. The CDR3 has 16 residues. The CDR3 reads CASSLGQGLSNQPQHF. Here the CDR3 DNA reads TGTGCCAGCAGTCTTGGACAGGGTTTAAGCAATCAGCCCCAGCATTTT.

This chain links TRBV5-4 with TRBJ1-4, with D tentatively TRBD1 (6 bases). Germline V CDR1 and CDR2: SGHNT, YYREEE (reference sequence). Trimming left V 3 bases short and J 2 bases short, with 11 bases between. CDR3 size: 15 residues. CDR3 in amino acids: CASSSQGVTNEKLFF. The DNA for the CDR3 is TGTGCCAGCAGCTCACAGGGAGTCACTAATGAAAAACTGTTTTTT. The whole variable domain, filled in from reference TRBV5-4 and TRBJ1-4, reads ETGVTQSPTHLIKTRGQQVTLRCSSQSGHNTVSWYQQALGQGPQFIFQYYREEENGRGNFPPRFSGLQFPNYSSELNVNALELDDSALYLCASSSQGVTNEKLFFGSGTQLSVL.

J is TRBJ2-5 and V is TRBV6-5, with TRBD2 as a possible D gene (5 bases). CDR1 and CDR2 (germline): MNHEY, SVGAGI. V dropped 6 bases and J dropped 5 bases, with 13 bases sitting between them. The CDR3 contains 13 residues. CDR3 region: CASRLAFGETQYF. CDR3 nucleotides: TGTGCCAGCAGATTAGCGTTTGGGGAGACCCAGTACTTC.